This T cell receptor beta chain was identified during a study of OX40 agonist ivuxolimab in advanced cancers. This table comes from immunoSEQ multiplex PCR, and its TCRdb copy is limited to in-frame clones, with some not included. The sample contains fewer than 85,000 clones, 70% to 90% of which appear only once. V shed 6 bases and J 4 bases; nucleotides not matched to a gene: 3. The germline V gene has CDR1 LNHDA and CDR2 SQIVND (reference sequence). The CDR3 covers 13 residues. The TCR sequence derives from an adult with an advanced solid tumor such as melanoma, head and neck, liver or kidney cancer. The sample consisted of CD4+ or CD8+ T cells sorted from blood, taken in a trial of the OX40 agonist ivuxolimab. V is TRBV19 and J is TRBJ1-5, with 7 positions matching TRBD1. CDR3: CASSRQGNQPQHF. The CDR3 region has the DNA TGTGCCAGTAGCAGACAGGGTAATCAGCCCCAGCATTTT.